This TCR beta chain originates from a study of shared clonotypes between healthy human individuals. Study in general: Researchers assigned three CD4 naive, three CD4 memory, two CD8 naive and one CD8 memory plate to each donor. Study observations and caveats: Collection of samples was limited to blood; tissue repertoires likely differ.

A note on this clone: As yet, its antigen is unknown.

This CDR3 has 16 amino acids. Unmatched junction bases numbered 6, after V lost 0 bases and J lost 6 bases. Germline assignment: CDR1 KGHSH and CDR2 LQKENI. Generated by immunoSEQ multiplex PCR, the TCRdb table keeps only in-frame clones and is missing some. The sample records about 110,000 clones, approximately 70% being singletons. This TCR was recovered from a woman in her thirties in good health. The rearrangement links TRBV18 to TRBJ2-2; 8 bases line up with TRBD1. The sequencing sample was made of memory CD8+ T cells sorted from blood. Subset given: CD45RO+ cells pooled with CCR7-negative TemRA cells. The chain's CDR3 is CASSPPGQGLAGELFF. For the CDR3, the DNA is TGTGCCAGCTCACCACCCGGACAGGGTCTGGCCGGGGAGCTGTTTTTT.